The 2 T cell receptor beta chains reported below all come from one sample, sequenced in a study of PD-1 blockade in classical Hodgkin lymphoma. Here immunoSEQ multiplex PCR was the method, and the copy in TCRdb shows in-frame clones only, minus some. The sample has some 13,000 clones, roughly 80% seen once. The time point is: cycle 4 day 1 (C4D1), after five to seven weeks of nivolumab. Patients all relapsed after autologous stem cell transplantation, and there was variation in brentuximab vedotin exposure. Starting with thawed PBMCs, CD4+ T cells were purified by magnetic negative selection. This specimen was CD4+ T cells from blood, taken before the fourth cycle of nivolumab. All receptors come from a human donor with classical Hodgkin lymphoma.

This clone was found a few times. This sequence joins TRBV27 and TRBJ1-5, with D maybe TRBD1 (5 bases). The CDR3 is made up of 15 amino acids. The germline V gene has CDR1 MNHEY and CDR2 SMNVEV (reference sequence). V shed 2 bases and J shed 5 bases, with 13 bases lying between them. The CDR3 DNA reads TGTGCCAGCAGTTTAAAAACGGGGGTTTATCAGCCCCAGCATTTT. Its protein is CASSLKTGVYQPQHF.

The chain links TRBV7-9 to TRBJ2-3, with 10 bases fitting TRBD2. Trimming cost V 4 bases and J 2 bases; bases outside gene matches: 3. CDR3 size: 15 residues. CDR1 and CDR2 (germline): SEHNR, FQNEAQ (reference sequence). The CDR3 region is CASSSGLAATDTQYF. CDR3 DNA: TGTGCCAGCAGCTCCGGACTAGCGGCCACAGATACGCAGTATTTT.